The 15 T cell receptor beta chains reported below all come from one sample, sequenced in a study of cytomegalovirus exposure and HLA in healthy donors. The PCR contained 60 Vbeta and 13 Jbeta primers. The assay was immunoSEQ multiplex PCR, and TCRdb's table has in-frame clones only and misses some. This table has some 130,000 clones, roughly 78% appearing once. The specimen was PBMCs. The receptor source for this set is a middle-aged man in good health and CMV-seropositive.

This chain connects TRBV6-4 to TRBJ1-1, with TRBD1 as a possible D gene (6 bases). The germline CDR1 and CDR2 sequences are MRHNA and SNTAGT. Trimming took 5 bases from V and 5 from J, leaving 12 bases between them. CDR3 length equals 13 residues. CDR3 DNA sequence: TGTGCCAGCAGTCCGGGACATCGGACTGAAGCTTTCTTT. Translation gives CASSPGHRTEAFF.

This clone was detected a few times. The chain joins TRBV5-4 to TRBJ1-1; TRBD1 agrees at 7 bases. J lost 3 bases, V lost 0 bases, and 14 bases had no gene match. Germline V gene sequence: CDR1 SGHNT, CDR2 YYREEE (reference sequence). CDR3 length equals 18 residues. The CDR3 bases are TGTGCCAGCAGCTTGGGGGTTGCCAGGGGGTTAAGGGACACTGAAGCTTTCTTT. Residues: CASSLGVARGLRDTEAFF. The whole variable domain, filled in from reference TRBV5-4 and TRBJ1-1, reads ETGVTQSPTHLIKTRGQQVTLRCSSQSGHNTVSWYQQALGQGPQFIFQYYREEENGRGNFPPRFSGLQFPNYSSELNVNALELDDSALYLCASSLGVARGLRDTEAFFGQGTRLTVV.

This clone was recorded only once. J is TRBJ1-1 and V is TRBV2; tentatively, D is TRBD1 (6 bases). Germline V gene data show CDR1 as SNHLY and CDR2 as FYNNEI. V was shortened by 7 bases and J by 7 bases, with 16 bases between the two germline ends. This CDR3 comprises 13 residues. The CDR3 sequence is CASKIGQMGEAFF. The CDR3 DNA reads TGTGCCAGCAAAATCGGACAGATGGGTGAAGCTTTCTTT. The full variable domain, rest sourced from reference TRBV2 and TRBJ1-1, is EPEVTQTPSHQVTQMGQEVILRCVPISNHLYFYWYRQILGQKVEFLVSFYNNEISEKSEIFDDQFSVERPDGSNFTLKIRSTKLEDSAMYFCASKIGQMGEAFFGQGTRLTVV.

The chain recombines TRBV5-1 with TRBJ1-1, with D possibly being TRBD1 (6 bases). This CDR3 comprises 14 residues. The V end was cut by 4 bases, the J end by 5 bases, with 15 bases between. CDR1 is SGHRS and CDR2 is YFSETQ in the germline V gene. CDR3 sequence (DNA): TGCGCCAGCAGCCCGCTGGGGGGGCAGACTGAAGCTTTCTTT. Encoded protein: CASSPLGGQTEAFF.

The chain uses TRBV30 and TRBJ2-1; D possibly corresponds to TRBD2 (5 bases). Trimming took off 3 bases at V and 6 bases at J, with 12 bases between the two ends. Germline-derived CDR1 and CDR2 are GTSNPN and SVGIG (reference sequence). This CDR3 is built from 13 residues. The CDR3 region has the DNA TGTGCCTGGAGCCAGAACGCGGGCAATGAGCAGTTCTTC. This gives the protein CAWSQNAGNEQFF.

The chain couples TRBV10-1 to TRBJ2-7; D is possibly TRBD2 (5 bases). There are 13 residues in the CDR3. Trimming took off 2 bases at V and 2 bases at J, with 7 bases between the two ends. The V gene's germline CDR1 is WNHNN and CDR2 SYGVQD (reference sequence). The CDR3 spells CASSEIGTYEQYF. CDR3 DNA sequence: TGCGCCAGCAGTGAGATCGGGACCTACGAGCAGTACTTC.

The rearrangement joins TRBV7-2 to TRBJ2-1; 7 bases match TRBD2. Looked up from germline, CDR1 is SGHTA and CDR2 is FQGNSA. The CDR3 extends over 15 amino acids. V lost 0 bases, J lost 2 bases, and 1 base stayed unmatched. This CDR3 is CASSLAGGTYNEQFF. DNA for the CDR3: TGTGCCAGCAGCTTAGCGGGAGGGACCTACAATGAGCAGTTCTTC. Full variable domain (missing parts from reference TRBV7-2 and TRBJ2-1): GAGVSQSPSNKVTEKGKDVELRCDPISGHTALYWYRQSLGQGLEFLIYFQGNSAPDKSGLPSDRFSAERTGGSVSTLTIQRTQQEDSAVYLCASSLAGGTYNEQFFGPGTRLTVL.

J is TRBJ2-2 and V is TRBV30, with 8 bases lining up with TRBD2. CDR1 is GTSNPN and CDR2 is SVGIG in the germline V gene (reference sequence). This CDR3 is built from 18 residues. The V gene end was trimmed by 0 bases and the J gene end by 0 bases; junction bases not matched to a gene: 9. CDR3 DNA: TGTGCCTGGAGTGTAGGGGCTAGCGGGTCAACGAACACCGGGGAGCTGTTTTTT. Translating it yields CAWSVGASGSTNTGELFF.

This chain links TRBV7-6 with TRBJ2-2; 8 bases are shared with TRBD2. Per germline, CDR1 SGHVS and CDR2 FNYEAQ. The ends lost 1 base at V and 2 bases at J; junction bases unmatched: 3. This CDR3 has 16 amino acids. The CDR3 DNA sequence: TGTGCCAGCAGCTTAGTTGTAGCGGGAAACACCGGGGAGCTGTTTTTT. Translation: CASSLVVAGNTGELFF.

The rearrangement links TRBV10-1 to TRBJ1-6, with 11 bases identical to TRBD1. This CDR3 is 13 amino acids long. CDR1 and CDR2 from the germline V gene are WNHNN and SYGVQD (reference sequence). The ends lost 8 bases at V and 8 bases at J; junction bases unmatched: 2. The CDR3 here is CASPGQGDSPLHF. DNA of the CDR3: TGCGCCAGCCCGGGACAGGGGGATTCACCCCTCCACTTT.

The chain has TRBV5-1 and TRBJ1-2; TRBD1 aligns across 10 bases. The CDR3 spans 15 residues. Germline loops: CDR1 SGHRS, CDR2 YFSETQ. The V and J ends lost 4 bases and 0 bases, in that order; junction bases with no gene match: 3. The CDR3: CASSTGTGANYGYTF. CDR3 sequence (DNA): TGCGCCAGCAGCACCGGGACAGGGGCTAACTATGGCTACACCTTC. Variable domain in full (rest from reference TRBV5-1 and TRBJ1-2): KAGVTQTPRYLIKTRGQQVTLSCSPISGHRSVSWYQQTPGQGLQFLFEYFSETQRNKGNFPGRFSGRQFSNSRSEMNVSTLELGDSALYLCASSTGTGANYGYTFGSGTRLTVV.

V is TRBV27 and J is TRBJ2-4; TRBD2 might be the D (6 bases). With 7 bases removed from V and 5 bases from J, the gap between germline ends came to 15 bases. From germline, CDR1 is MNHEY and CDR2 SMNVEV (reference sequence). The CDR3 runs to 14 residues. The chain's CDR3 is CASTSLAFENIQYF. As DNA, the CDR3 is TGTGCCAGCACCTCCCTAGCGTTCGAAAACATTCAGTACTTC.

This chain uses TRBV28 with TRBJ1-5, with 7 positions matching TRBD1. CDR3 length equals 16 residues. In germline, CDR1 is MDHEN, CDR2 SYDVKM. J gave up 5 bases and V 6 bases, and 13 bases lay outside the gene matches. The CDR3: CASSFPRGQLDQPQHF. CDR3 bases: TGTGCCAGCAGCTTTCCCAGGGGACAGTTGGATCAGCCCCAGCATTTT.

The chain employs TRBV9 and TRBJ2-5; TRBD1 might be the D (6 bases). Per germline, CDR1 SGDLS and CDR2 YYNGEE. V gave up 6 bases and J gave up 5 bases, with 23 bases separating them. The CDR3 contains 16 residues. CDR3 amino acids: CASNRRQNSQGETQYF. The CDR3 nucleotides are TGTGCCAGCAATAGAAGGCAGAATTCTCAGGGGGAGACCCAGTACTTC.

The V gene is TRBV9, the J gene TRBJ2-5; TRBD2 agrees at 8 bases. This CDR3 region has 18 residues. Germline CDR1 is SGDLS and CDR2 is YYNGEE. V shed 0 bases and J 1 base; nucleotides not matched to a gene: 11. CDR3 region: CASSVDPPGREGQETQYF. The CDR3, as DNA: TGTGCCAGCAGCGTAGATCCCCCAGGTCGGGAGGGCCAAGAGACCCAGTACTTC.